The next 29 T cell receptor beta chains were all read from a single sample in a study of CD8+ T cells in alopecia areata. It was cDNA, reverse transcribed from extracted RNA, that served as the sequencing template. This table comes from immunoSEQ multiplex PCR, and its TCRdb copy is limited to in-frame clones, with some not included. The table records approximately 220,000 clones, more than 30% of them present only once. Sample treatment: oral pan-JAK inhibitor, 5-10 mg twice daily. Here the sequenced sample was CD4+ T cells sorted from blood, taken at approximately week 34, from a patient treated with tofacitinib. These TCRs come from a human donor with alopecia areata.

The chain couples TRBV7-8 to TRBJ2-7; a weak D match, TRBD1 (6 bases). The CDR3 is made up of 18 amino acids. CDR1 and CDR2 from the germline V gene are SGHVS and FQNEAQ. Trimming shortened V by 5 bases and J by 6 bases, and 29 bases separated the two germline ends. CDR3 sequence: CASSAFTPHWGLAVEQYF. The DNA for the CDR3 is TGTGCCAGCAGCGCTTTCACCCCGCATTGGGGGCTCGCGGTCGAGCAGTACTTC.

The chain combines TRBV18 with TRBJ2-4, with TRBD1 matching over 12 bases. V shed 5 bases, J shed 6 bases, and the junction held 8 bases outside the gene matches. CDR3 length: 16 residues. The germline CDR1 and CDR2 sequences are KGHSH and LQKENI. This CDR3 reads CASSSSGTGGPNIQYF. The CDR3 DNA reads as TGTGCCAGCTCATCCTCCGGGACAGGGGGCCCAAACATTCAGTACTTC.

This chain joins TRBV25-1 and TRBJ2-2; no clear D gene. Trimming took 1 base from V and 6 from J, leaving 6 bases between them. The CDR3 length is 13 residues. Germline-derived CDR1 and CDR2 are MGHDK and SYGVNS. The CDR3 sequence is CASSEFRAGELFF. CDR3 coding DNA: TGTGCCAGCAGTGAATTTCGAGCCGGGGAGCTGTTTTTT.

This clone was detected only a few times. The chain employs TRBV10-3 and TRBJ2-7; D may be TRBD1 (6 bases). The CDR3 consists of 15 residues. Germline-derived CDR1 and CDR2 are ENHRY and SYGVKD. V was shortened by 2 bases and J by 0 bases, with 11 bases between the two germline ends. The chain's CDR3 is CAISEPWTASYEQYF. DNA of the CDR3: TGTGCCATCAGTGAGCCCTGGACAGCCTCCTACGAGCAGTACTTC.

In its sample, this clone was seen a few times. This CDR3 is CAGGDTYNEQFF. For the CDR3, the DNA is TGTGCCGGCGGGGATACCTACAATGAGCAGTTCTTC. V and J are TRBV30 and TRBJ2-1, with D possibly being TRBD2 (6 bases). V was trimmed by 8 bases and J by 2 bases, leaving 10 bases between them. The CDR3 length is 12 residues. Germline CDR1 and CDR2: GTSNPN and SVGIG (reference sequence).

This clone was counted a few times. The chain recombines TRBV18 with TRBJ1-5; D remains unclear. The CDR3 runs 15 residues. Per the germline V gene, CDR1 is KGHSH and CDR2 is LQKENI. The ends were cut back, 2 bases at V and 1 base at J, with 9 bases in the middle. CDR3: CASSPGRSSNQPQHF. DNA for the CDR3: TGTGCCAGCTCACCAGGCAGGTCCAGCAATCAGCCCCAGCATTTT.

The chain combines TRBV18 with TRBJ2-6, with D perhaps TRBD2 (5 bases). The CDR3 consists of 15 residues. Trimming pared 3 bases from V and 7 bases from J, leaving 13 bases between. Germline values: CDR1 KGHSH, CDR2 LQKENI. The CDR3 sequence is CASSPGGSRANVLTF. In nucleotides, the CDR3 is TGTGCCAGCTCACCGGGCGGGTCAAGAGCCAACGTCCTGACTTTC.

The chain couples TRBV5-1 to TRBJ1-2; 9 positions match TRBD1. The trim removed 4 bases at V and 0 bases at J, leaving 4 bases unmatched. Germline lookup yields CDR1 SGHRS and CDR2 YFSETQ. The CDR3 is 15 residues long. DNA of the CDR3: TGCGCCAGCAGCGGAGGACAGGGGCCTAACTATGGCTACACCTTC. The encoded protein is CASSGGQGPNYGYTF.

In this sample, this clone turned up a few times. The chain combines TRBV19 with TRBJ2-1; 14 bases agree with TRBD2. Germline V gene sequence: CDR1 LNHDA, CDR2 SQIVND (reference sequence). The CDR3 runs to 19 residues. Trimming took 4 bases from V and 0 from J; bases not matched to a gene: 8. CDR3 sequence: CASSTPGTSGRGSYNEQFF. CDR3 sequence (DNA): TGTGCCAGTAGTACGCCAGGGACTAGCGGGAGAGGCTCCTACAATGAGCAGTTCTTC.

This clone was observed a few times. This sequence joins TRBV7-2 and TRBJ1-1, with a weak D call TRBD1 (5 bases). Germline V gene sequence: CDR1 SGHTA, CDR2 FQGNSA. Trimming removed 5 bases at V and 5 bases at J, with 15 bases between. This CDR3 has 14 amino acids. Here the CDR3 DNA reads TGTGCCAGCAGCAACACCCCAGGGTATACTGAAGCTTTCTTT. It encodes CASSNTPGYTEAFF.

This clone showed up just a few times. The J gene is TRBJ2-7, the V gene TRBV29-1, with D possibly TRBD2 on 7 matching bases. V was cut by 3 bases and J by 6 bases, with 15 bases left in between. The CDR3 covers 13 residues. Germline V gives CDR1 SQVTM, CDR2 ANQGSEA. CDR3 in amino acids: CSVENRGASEQYF. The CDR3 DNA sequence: TGCAGCGTTGAGAATCGGGGGGCGAGCGAGCAGTACTTC.

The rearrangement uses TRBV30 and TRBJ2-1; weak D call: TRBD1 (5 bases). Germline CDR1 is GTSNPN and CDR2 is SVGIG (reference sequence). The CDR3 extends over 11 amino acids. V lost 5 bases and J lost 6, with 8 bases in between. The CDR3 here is CAWGRGNEQFF. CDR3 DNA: TGTGCCTGGGGAAGGGGCAATGAGCAGTTCTTC.

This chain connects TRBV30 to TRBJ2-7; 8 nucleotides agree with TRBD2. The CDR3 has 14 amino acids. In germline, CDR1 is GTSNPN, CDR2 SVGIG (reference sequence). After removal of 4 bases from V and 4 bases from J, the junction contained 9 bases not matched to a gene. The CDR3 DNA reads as TGTGCCTGGACCGTCGGGGGGGTTACGTACGAGCAGTACTTC. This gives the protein CAWTVGGVTYEQYF.

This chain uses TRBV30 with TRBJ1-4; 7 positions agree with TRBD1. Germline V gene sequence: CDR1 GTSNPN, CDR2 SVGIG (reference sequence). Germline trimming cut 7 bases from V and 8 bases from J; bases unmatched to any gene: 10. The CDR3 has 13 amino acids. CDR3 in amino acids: CASTPGQNEKLFF. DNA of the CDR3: TGTGCCTCAACCCCGGGACAGAACGAAAAACTGTTTTTT.

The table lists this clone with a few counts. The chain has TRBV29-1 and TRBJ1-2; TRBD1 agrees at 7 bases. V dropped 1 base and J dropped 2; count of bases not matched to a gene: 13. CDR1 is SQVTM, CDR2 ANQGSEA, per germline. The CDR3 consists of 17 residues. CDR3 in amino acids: CSVEARYDRESNYGYTF. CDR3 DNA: TGCAGCGTTGAAGCTCGATATGACAGGGAATCGAACTATGGCTACACCTTC.

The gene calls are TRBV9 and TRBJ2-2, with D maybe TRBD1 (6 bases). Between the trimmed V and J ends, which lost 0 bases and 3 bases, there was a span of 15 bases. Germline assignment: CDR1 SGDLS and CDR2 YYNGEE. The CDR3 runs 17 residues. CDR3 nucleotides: TGTGCCAGCAGCGTAGGGTTTGACAGGTATCACACCGGGGAGCTGTTTTTT. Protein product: CASSVGFDRYHTGELFF.

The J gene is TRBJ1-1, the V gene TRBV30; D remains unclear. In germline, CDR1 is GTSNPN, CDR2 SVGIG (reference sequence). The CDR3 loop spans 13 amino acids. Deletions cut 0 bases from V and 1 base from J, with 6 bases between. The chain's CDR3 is CAWSVTENTEAFF. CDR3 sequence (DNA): TGTGCCTGGAGTGTAACGGAGAACACTGAAGCTTTCTTT.

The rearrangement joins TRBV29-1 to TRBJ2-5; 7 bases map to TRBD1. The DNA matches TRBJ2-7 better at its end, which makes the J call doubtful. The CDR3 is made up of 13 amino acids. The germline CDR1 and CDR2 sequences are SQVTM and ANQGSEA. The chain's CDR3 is CSVSDRVDHEQYF. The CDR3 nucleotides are TGCAGCGTTTCCGACAGGGTGGACCACGAGCAGTACTTC.

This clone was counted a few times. In nucleotides, the CDR3 is TGTGCCAGCAGCACGGGACCCCAAGAGACCCAGTACTTC. Its translation is CASSTGPQETQYF. The rearrangement joins TRBV7-3 to TRBJ2-5; D possibly uses TRBD1 or TRBD2 (5 bases each). The V gene's germline CDR1 is SGHTA and CDR2 FQGTGA. The CDR3 contains 13 residues. The germline V and J ends were trimmed by 5 bases and 1 base, with 8 bases remaining between them.

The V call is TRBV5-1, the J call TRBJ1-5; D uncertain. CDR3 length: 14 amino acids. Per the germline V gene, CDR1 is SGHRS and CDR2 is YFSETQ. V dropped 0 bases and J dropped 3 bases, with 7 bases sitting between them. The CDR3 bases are TGCGCCAGCAGCTTGGGGCAGAACAATCAGCCCCAGCATTTT. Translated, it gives CASSLGQNNQPQHF.

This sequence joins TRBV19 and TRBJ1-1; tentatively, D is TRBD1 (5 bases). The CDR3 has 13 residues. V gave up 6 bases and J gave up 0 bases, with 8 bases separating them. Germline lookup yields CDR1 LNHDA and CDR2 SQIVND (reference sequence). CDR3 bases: TGTGCCAGTAGAGACAGAATGAACACTGAAGCTTTCTTT. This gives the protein CASRDRMNTEAFF. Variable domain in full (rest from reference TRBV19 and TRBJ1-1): DGGITQSPKYLFRKEGQNVTLSCEQNLNHDAMYWYRQDPGQGLRLIYYSQIVNDFQKGDIAEGYSVSREKKESFPLTVTSAQKNPTAFYLCASRDRMNTEAFFGQGTRLTVV.

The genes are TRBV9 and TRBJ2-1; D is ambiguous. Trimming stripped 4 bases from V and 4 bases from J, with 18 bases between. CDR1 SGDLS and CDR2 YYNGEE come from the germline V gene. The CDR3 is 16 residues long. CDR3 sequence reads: CASSPETVVGYNEQFF. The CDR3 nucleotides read TGTGCCAGCAGCCCAGAGACGGTTGTAGGTTACAATGAGCAGTTCTTC.

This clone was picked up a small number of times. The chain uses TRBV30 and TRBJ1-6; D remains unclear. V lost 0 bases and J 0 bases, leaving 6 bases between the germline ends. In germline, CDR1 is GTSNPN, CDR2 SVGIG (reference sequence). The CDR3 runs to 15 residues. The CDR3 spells CAWSVGSSYNSPLHF. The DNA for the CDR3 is TGTGCCTGGAGTGTAGGGAGCTCCTATAATTCACCCCTCCACTTT. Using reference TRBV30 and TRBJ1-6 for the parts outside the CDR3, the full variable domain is SQTIHQWPATLVQPVGSPLSLECTVEGTSNPNLYWYRQAAGRGLQLLFYSVGIGQISSEVPQNLSASRPQDRQFILSSKKLLLSDSGFYLCAWSVGSSYNSPLHFGNGTRLTVT.

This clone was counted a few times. CDR3 residues: CASSLALGYSNQPQHF. CDR3 DNA: TGTGCCAGCAGCTTAGCCCTAGGGTATAGCAATCAGCCCCAGCATTTT. The rearrangement joins TRBV7-8 to TRBJ1-5; D is uncertain. Germline-derived CDR1 and CDR2 are SGHVS and FQNEAQ. The germline V and J ends were trimmed by 0 bases and 0 bases, with 9 bases remaining between them. The CDR3 length is 16 residues.

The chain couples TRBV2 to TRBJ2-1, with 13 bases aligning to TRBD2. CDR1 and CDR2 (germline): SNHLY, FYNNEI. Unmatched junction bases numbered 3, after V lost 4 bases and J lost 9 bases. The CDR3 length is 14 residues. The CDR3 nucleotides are TGTGCCAGCAGTGGACTAGCGGGAGGATCTGAGCAGTTCTTC. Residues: CASSGLAGGSEQFF.

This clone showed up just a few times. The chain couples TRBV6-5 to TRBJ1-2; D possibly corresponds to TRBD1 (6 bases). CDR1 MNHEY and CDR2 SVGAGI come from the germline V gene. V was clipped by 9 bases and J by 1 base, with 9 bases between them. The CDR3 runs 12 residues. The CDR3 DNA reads TGTGCCAGTAGGGACAATAACTATGGCTACACCTTC. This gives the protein CASRDNNYGYTF.

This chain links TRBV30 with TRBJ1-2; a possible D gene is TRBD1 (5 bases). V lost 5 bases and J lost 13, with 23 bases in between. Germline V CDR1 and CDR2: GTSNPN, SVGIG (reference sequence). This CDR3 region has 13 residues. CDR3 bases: TGTGCCTGGTTAGCGGGGACCGGGGAAGGCAGCACCTTC. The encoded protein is CAWLAGTGEGSTF.

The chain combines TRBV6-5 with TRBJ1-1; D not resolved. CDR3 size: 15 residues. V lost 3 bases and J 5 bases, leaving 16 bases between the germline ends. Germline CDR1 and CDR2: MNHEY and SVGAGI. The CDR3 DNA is TGTGCCAGCAGTTATTACACCACTAGTAGGACTGAAGCTTTCTTT. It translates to CASSYYTTSRTEAFF.

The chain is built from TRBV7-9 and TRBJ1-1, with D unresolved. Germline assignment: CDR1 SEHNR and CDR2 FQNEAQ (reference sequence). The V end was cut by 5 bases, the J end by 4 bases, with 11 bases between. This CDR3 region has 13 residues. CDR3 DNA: TGTGCCAGCAGCAAAGACTCGGGCACTGAAGCTTTCTTT. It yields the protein CASSKDSGTEAFF. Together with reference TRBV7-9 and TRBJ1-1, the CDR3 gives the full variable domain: DTGVSQNPRHKITKRGQNVTFRCDPISEHNRLYWYRQTLGQGPEFLTYFQNEAQLEKSRLLSDRFSAERPKGSFSTLEIQRTEQGDSAMYLCASSKDSGTEAFFGQGTRLTVV.